Following are 14 T cell receptor beta chains from one sample sequenced in a study of blood T cell repertoires in COVID-19. Generated by immunoSEQ multiplex PCR, the TCRdb table keeps only in-frame clones and is missing some. The data show fewer than 100,000 clones, roughly 91% seen once. Sequences were obtained from peripheral blood. Receptors were obtained from a woman older than 75 with acute or convalescent COVID-19.

In this sample, this clone turned up a few times. The chain employs TRBV25-1 and TRBJ2-3, with D tentatively TRBD1 (8 bases). The CDR3 runs 16 residues. The V gene's germline CDR1 is MGHDK and CDR2 SYGVNS. V lost 1 base to trimming and J lost 5 bases, with 16 bases between them. The CDR3 is CASSESRTGRVDTQYF. The DNA for the CDR3 is TGTGCCAGCAGTGAATCCCGGACAGGGAGGGTAGATACGCAGTATTTT.

The chain couples TRBV4-1 to TRBJ1-3; D unresolved. Germline lookup yields CDR1 MGHRA and CDR2 YSYEKL. The CDR3 runs 17 residues. Trimming pared 3 bases from V and 0 bases from J, leaving 15 bases between. The CDR3: CASSHLMASSSGNTIYF. CDR3 coding DNA: TGCGCCAGCAGCCACCTCATGGCATCAAGCTCTGGAAACACCATATATTTT.

The chain uses TRBV21-1 and TRBJ2-1; TRBD2 is the table's D call and was not checked against the DNA. TRBV21-1 is recorded as a pseudogene. The CDR3 extends over 17 amino acids. CDR3 nucleotide sequence: TGTGCCAGCAGCCCCGAGGTAGCGGGGGGGCCCCACAATGAGCAGTTCTTC. Protein: CASSPEVAGGPHNEQFF.

The CDR3 protein is CASSLAPTGLGSTEAFF. CDR3 in DNA: TGTGCCAGCAGCTTAGCGCCGACAGGCTTAGGATCCACTGAAGCTTTCTTT. The genes are TRBV7-2 and TRBJ1-1; D may be TRBD1 (6 bases). V shed 0 bases and J shed 4 bases, with 18 bases lying between them. Per the germline V gene, CDR1 is SGHTA and CDR2 is FQGNSA. There are 17 residues in the CDR3.

This sequence joins TRBV19 and TRBJ1-5, with 7 bases lining up with TRBD1. Trimming at V came to 7 bases and at J to 2 bases, leaving 8 bases not matched to a gene. Germline lookup yields CDR1 LNHDA and CDR2 SQIVND (reference sequence). CDR3 length: 15 amino acids. The CDR3 coding sequence is TGTGCCAGTACTGACAGGGAGACTGGCAATCAGCCCCAGCATTTT. Protein product: CASTDRETGNQPQHF. The entire variable domain, with the rest obtained from reference TRBV19 and TRBJ1-5, is as follows: DGGITQSPKYLFRKEGQNVTLSCEQNLNHDAMYWYRQDPGQGLRLIYYSQIVNDFQKGDIAEGYSVSREKKESFPLTVTSAQKNPTAFYLCASTDRETGNQPQHFGDGTRLSIL.

The rearrangement joins TRBV19 to TRBJ1-1; D not certain. V was clipped by 7 bases and J by 0 bases, with 6 bases between them. This CDR3 is 12 amino acids long. Germline V gives CDR1 LNHDA, CDR2 SQIVND (reference sequence). The CDR3 bases are TGTGCCAGTAAAGGAGTGAACACTGAAGCTTTCTTT. It translates to CASKGVNTEAFF.

As for this clone: Other DNA sequences within the sample encode an identical CDR3. The J gene is TRBJ1-4, the V gene TRBV19, with unresolved D. CDR3 length: 12 residues. Germline CDR1 reads LNHDA; CDR2 reads SQIVND (reference sequence). Trimming took off 11 bases at V and 8 bases at J, with 15 bases between the two ends. In DNA form, the CDR3 reads TGTGCCTCCTCCCCACGCGGAGAAAAACTGTTTTTT. Translating gives CASSPRGEKLFF.

J is TRBJ2-1 and V is TRBV3-1 (or the pseudogene TRBV3-2), with 7 bases lining up with TRBD2. The CDR3 has 15 residues. Unmatched junction bases numbered 5, after V lost 2 bases and J lost 4 bases. Germline CDR1 and CDR2: LGHDT and YNNKEL (reference sequence). The CDR3 DNA sequence: TGTGCCAGCAGCCAATCGCTAGCGGAGTACAATGAGCAGTTCTTC. Translated: CASSQSLAEYNEQFF.

The gene calls are TRBV5-6 and TRBJ1-3, with a tentative D call TRBD1 (6 bases). Looked up from germline, CDR1 is SGHDT and CDR2 is YYEEEE. V dropped 1 base and J dropped 7 bases, with 18 bases sitting between them. The CDR3 has 16 amino acids. The CDR3 sequence: CASSLSGGLLGNTIYF. The CDR3 coding sequence is TGTGCCAGCAGCTTGAGCGGGGGGCTCTTAGGGAACACCATATATTTT.

The rearrangement links TRBV5-1 to TRBJ2-1; D uncertain. Trimming shortened V by 0 bases and J by 5 bases, and 6 bases separated the two germline ends. The CDR3 is 13 amino acids. CDR1 and CDR2 from the germline V gene are SGHRS and YFSETQ. The CDR3 region has the DNA TGCGCCAGCAGCTTGGACGGAGACAATGAGCAGTTCTTC. Its translation is CASSLDGDNEQFF. Combining the CDR3 with reference TRBV5-1 and TRBJ2-1 gives the whole variable domain KAGVTQTPRYLIKTRGQQVTLSCSPISGHRSVSWYQQTPGQGLQFLFEYFSETQRNKGNFPGRFSGRQFSNSRSEMNVSTLELGDSALYLCASSLDGDNEQFFGPGTRLTVL.

The rearrangement links TRBV18 to TRBJ2-5; D is unclear. This CDR3 comprises 12 residues. CDR1 KGHSH and CDR2 LQKENI come from the germline V gene. V shed 2 bases and J shed 6 bases, with 7 bases lying between them. CDR3 region: CASSPEEKTQYF. The CDR3 nucleotides are TGTGCCAGCTCACCAGAGGAAAAGACCCAGTACTTC. The complete variable domain, with remaining parts taken from reference TRBV18 and TRBJ2-5, reads NAGVMQNPRHLVRRRGQEARLRCSPMKGHSHVYWYRQLPEEGLKFMVYLQKENIIDESGMPKERFSAEFPKEGPSILRIQQVVRGDSAAYFCASSPEEKTQYFGPGTRLLVL.

The genes are TRBV3-1 (or the pseudogene TRBV3-2) and TRBJ1-2; 8 positions agree with TRBD1. After removal of 4 bases from V and 8 bases from J, the junction contained 6 bases not matched to a gene. Germline lookup yields CDR1 LGHDT and CDR2 YNNKEL (reference sequence). This CDR3 is 13 amino acids long. The DNA of the CDR3 is TGTGCCAGCAGCCTAGGACAGGGTCTAGGCTACACCTTC. This encodes CASSLGQGLGYTF.

This clone showed up just once. The J gene is TRBJ1-6, the V gene TRBV9; D remains ambiguous. The germline V gene has CDR1 SGDLS and CDR2 YYNGEE. The CDR3 has 15 residues. The V and J ends lost 2 bases and 0 bases respectively, with 6 bases between them. CDR3: CASSVLSSYNSPLHF. Here the CDR3 DNA reads TGTGCCAGCAGCGTGCTCAGCTCCTATAATTCACCCCTCCACTTT. Full variable domain (remainder filled in from reference TRBV9 and TRBJ1-6): DSGVTQTPKHLITATGQRVTLRCSPRSGDLSVYWYQQSLDQGLQFLIQYYNGEERAKGNILERFSAQQFPDLHSELNLSSLELGDSALYFCASSVLSSYNSPLHFGNGTRLTVT.

This chain links TRBV3-1 (or the pseudogene TRBV3-2) with TRBJ1-6; D might be TRBD1 (6 bases). The CDR3 runs to 12 residues. Per germline, CDR1 LGHDT and CDR2 YNNKEL (reference sequence). The V end lost 8 bases, the J end lost 7 bases, and 9 bases lay between the germline ends. This CDR3 reads CASGQGNSPLHF. In DNA, the CDR3 is TGTGCCAGCGGGCAGGGGAATTCACCCCTCCACTTT.